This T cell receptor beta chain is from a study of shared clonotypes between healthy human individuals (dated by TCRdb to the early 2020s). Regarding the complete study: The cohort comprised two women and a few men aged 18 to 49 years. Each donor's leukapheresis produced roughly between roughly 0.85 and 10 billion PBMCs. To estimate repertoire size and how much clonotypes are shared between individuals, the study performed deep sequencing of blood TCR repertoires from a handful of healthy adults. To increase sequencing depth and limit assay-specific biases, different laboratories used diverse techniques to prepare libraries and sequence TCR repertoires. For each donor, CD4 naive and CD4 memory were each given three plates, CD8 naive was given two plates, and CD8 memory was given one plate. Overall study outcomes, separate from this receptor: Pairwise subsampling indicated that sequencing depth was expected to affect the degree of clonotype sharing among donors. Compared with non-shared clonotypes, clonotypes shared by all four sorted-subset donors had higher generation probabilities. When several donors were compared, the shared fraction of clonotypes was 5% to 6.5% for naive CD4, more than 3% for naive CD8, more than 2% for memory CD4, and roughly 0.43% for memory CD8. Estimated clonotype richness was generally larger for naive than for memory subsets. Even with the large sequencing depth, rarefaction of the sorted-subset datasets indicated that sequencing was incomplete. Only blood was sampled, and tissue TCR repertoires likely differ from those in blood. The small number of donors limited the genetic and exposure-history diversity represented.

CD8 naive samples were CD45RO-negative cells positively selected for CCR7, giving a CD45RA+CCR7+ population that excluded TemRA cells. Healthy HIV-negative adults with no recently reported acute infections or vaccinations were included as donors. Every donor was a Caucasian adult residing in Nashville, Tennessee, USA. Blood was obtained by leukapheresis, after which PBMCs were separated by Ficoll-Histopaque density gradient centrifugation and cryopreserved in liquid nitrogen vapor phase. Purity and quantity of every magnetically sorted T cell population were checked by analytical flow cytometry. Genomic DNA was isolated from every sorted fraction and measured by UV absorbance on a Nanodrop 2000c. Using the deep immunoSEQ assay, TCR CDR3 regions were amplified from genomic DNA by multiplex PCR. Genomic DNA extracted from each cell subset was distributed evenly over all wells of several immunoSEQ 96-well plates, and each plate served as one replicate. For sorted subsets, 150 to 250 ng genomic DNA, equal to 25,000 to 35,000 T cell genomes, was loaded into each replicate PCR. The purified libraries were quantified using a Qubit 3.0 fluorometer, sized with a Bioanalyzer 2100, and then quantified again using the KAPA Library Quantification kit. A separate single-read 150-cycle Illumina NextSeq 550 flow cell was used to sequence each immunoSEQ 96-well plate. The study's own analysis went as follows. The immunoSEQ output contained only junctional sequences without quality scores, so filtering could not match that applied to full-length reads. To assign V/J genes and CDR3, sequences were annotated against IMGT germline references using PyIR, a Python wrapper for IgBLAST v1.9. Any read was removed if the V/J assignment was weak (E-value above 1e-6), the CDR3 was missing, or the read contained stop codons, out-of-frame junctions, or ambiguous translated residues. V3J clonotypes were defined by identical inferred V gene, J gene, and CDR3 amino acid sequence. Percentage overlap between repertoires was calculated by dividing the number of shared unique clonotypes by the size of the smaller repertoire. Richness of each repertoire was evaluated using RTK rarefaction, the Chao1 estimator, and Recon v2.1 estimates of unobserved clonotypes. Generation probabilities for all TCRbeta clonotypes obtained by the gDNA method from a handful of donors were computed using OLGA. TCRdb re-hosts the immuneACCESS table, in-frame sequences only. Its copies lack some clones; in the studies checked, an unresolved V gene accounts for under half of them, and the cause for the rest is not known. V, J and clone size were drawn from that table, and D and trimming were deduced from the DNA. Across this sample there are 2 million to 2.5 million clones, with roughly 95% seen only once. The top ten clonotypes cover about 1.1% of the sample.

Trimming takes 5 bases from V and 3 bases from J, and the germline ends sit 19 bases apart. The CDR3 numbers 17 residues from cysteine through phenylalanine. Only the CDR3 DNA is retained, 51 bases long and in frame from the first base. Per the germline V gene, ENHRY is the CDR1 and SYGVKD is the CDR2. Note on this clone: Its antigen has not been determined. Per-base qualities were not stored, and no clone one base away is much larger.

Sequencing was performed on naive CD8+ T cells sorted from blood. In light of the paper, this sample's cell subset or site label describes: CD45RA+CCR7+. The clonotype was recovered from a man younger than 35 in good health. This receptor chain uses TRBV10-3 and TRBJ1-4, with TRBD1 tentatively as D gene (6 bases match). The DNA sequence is TGTGCCATCAGTAATAGGGGGGGCGCTGAGGCTAATGAAAAACTGTTTTTT. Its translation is CAISNRGGAEANEKLFF.